Each of the 13 T cell receptor beta chains below was sequenced from the same sample in a study of beta chain features in type 1 diabetes. Of the isolated RNA, all was reverse transcribed, and so the sequenced material was expressed TCRB transcripts. The protocol was immunoSEQ multiplex PCR, while the TCRdb copy is restricted to in-frame clones and leaves out a portion. The sample has a few hundred thousand clones; approximately 15% are singletons. Sequencing was done on a sample of naive CD4+ T cells from blood. The receptors originated from a man aged 30 to 45 in good health.

The V call is TRBV6-1, the J call TRBJ1-1; no clear D gene. The length of the CDR3 is 14 residues. Trimming took 5 bases from V and 0 from J, leaving 10 bases between them. The germline gives CDR1 MNHNS, CDR2 SASEGT. The CDR3 nucleotides are TGTGCCAGCAGTCCAGTGGGCCTGAACACTGAAGCTTTCTTT. Amino acid sequence: CASSPVGLNTEAFF.

This chain uses TRBV7-2 with TRBJ2-1; D unclear. CDR3 length equals 12 residues. V dropped 0 bases and J dropped 15 bases, with 12 bases sitting between them. Germline CDR1 is SGHTA and CDR2 is FQGNSA. The CDR3 DNA sequence: TGTGCCAGCAGCTTAGCGCCCGGTTCCGTGTTCTTC. Amino acid sequence: CASSLAPGSVFF.

The chain couples TRBV4-1 to TRBJ2-1; D possibly corresponds to TRBD1 (6 bases). Between the trimmed V and J ends, which lost 6 bases and 4 bases, there was a span of 16 bases. In germline, CDR1 is MGHRA, CDR2 YSYEKL. This CDR3 is 15 amino acids long. The CDR3 sequence: CASRAIGTKYNEQFF. The CDR3 DNA reads as TGCGCCAGCAGGGCTATCGGGACAAAGTACAATGAGCAGTTCTTC.

On this clone: The junction departs from the called germline gene at one end, perhaps through a read error. The rearrangement links TRBV4-3 to TRBJ2-1; D possibly corresponds to TRBD1 (6 bases). CDR3 size: 14 residues. Germline CDR1 LGHNA, CDR2 YSLEER. This CDR3 reads CASSRGHYYDEQFF. The CDR3 DNA reads as TGCGCCAGCAGCCGGGGACACTACTACGATGAGCAGTTCTTC.

The V and J genes are TRBV11-1 and TRBJ2-1; D gene uncertain. V lost 5 bases, J lost 1 base, and 9 bases lay in between. CDR1 and CDR2 (germline): SGHAT, FQDESV (reference sequence). This CDR3 region has 14 residues. CDR3 residues: CASSSDGSYNEQFF. CDR3 bases: TGTGCCAGCAGCAGTGACGGGTCCTACAATGAGCAGTTCTTC.

This clone was observed a handful of times. The rearrangement uses TRBV30 and TRBJ2-7, with 7 bases fitting TRBD1. CDR1 is GTSNPN and CDR2 is SVGIG in the germline V gene (reference sequence). The CDR3 is 14 amino acids. V was clipped by 8 bases and J by 2 bases; unmatched bases: 12. Written as DNA, the CDR3 is TGTGCCGGGACCACTCCGGGACAGCCCTACGAGCAGTACGTC. It yields the protein CAGTTPGQPYEQYV.

The rearrangement joins TRBV5-4 to TRBJ2-5; 10 nucleotides agree with TRBD2. Losses at the gene ends were 4 bases for V and 4 bases for J; bases not matched to a gene: 10. The V gene's germline CDR1 is SGHNT and CDR2 YYREEE (reference sequence). The CDR3 is 16 amino acids. The CDR3 is CASSKIAGGVGETQYF. Here the CDR3 DNA reads TGTGCCAGCAGCAAAATAGCGGGAGGAGTTGGAGAGACCCAGTACTTC.

The J gene is TRBJ2-1, the V gene TRBV9; the D call may be TRBD1 or TRBD2 (5 bases each). CDR3 length equals 13 residues. Germline CDR1 and CDR2: SGDLS and YYNGEE. Trimming cost V 7 bases and J 2 bases, with 10 bases left between them. The CDR3 DNA reads as TGTGCCAGCGGGACGACCCCCTACAATGAGCAGTTCTTC. This translates into CASGTTPYNEQFF.

This clone was recorded a few times. The chain uses TRBV25-1 and TRBJ1-2; D is ambiguous. Trimming pared 2 bases from V and 4 bases from J, leaving 5 bases between. CDR1 MGHDK and CDR2 SYGVNS come from the germline V gene. The CDR3 covers 12 residues. As DNA, the CDR3 is TGTGCCAGCAGTGAAGACACCTATGGCTACACCTTC. It codes for CASSEDTYGYTF.

This sequence joins TRBV30 and TRBJ1-4, with D possibly matching TRBD1 (6 bases). CDR1 and CDR2 (germline): GTSNPN, SVGIG (reference sequence). The CDR3 covers 13 residues. Trimming took 1 base from V and 7 from J, leaving 10 bases between them. CDR3 bases: TGTGCCTGGAGTGGGGGGCTTCTTGAAAAACTGTTTTTT. It encodes CAWSGGLLEKLFF. Supplemented by reference TRBV30 and TRBJ1-4, the full variable domain reads SQTIHQWPATLVQPVGSPLSLECTVEGTSNPNLYWYRQAAGRGLQLLFYSVGIGQISSEVPQNLSASRPQDRQFILSSKKLLLSDSGFYLCAWSGGLLEKLFFGSGTQLSVL.

This chain connects TRBV7-6 to TRBJ2-1; TRBD2 might be the D (6 bases). This CDR3 region has 15 residues. Germline V gene data show CDR1 as SGHVS and CDR2 as FNYEAQ. With 4 bases removed from V and 7 bases from J, the gap between germline ends came to 17 bases. The CDR3 coding sequence is TGTGCCAGCAGCTCCCAAGCGTGGGGGGAGAATGAGCAGTTCTTC. This gives the protein CASSSQAWGENEQFF.

This clone was observed a few times. The gene calls are TRBV14 and TRBJ2-6; possibly TRBD2 for D (5 bases). The CDR3 loop spans 18 amino acids. The ends were cut back, 6 bases at V and 0 bases at J, with 18 bases in the middle. Germline V gene sequence: CDR1 SGHDN, CDR2 FVKESK. The CDR3 nucleotides are TGTGCCAGCAGTCCGCAGACTATCCTAACCTCTGGGGCCAACGTCCTGACTTTC. Protein sequence: CASSPQTILTSGANVLTF. Full variable domain (remainder filled in from reference TRBV14 and TRBJ2-6): EAGVTQFPSHSVIEKGQTVTLRCDPISGHDNLYWYRRVMGKEIKFLLHFVKESKQDESGMPNNRFLAERTGGTYSTLKVQPAELEDSGVYFCASSPQTILTSGANVLTFGAGSRLTVL.

V usage is TRBV19 and J usage is TRBJ2-1, with 9 bases aligning to TRBD2. V was clipped by 3 bases and J by 3 bases; unmatched bases: 6. Germline CDR1 LNHDA, CDR2 SQIVND (reference sequence). This CDR3 is 16 amino acids long. CDR3 DNA sequence: TGTGCCAGTAGTATCTTAGCGGGAGTGTACTACAATGAGCAGTTCTTC. The encoded protein is CASSILAGVYYNEQFF.